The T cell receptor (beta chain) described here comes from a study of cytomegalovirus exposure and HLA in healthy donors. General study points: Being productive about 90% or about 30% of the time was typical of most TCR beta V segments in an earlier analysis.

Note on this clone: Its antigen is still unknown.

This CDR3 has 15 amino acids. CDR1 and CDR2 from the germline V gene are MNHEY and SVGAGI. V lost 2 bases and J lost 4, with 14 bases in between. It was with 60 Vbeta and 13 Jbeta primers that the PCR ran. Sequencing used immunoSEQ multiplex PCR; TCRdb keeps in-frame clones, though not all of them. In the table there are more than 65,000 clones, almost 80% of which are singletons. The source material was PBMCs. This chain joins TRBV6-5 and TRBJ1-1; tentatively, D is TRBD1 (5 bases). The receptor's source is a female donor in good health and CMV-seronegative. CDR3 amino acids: CASSYRGLGATEAFF. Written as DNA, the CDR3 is TGTGCCAGCAGTTACCGGGGGTTAGGGGCCACTGAAGCTTTCTTT.